These 18 T cell receptor beta chains share one sample of origin, sequenced in a study of shared clonotypes between healthy human individuals. Data came from immunoSEQ multiplex PCR; TCRdb stores just in-frame clones and leaves some out. The sample gives roughly 760,000 clones, about 74% of which show up once; 1.7% is in the top ten. Sequenced sample: memory CD4+ T cells sorted from blood. Indicated subset: CD45RA-negative fraction. The source of these receptors is a woman in her 30s in good health.

The table lists this clone with a few counts. The chain uses TRBV19 and TRBJ2-2, with 8 bases aligning to TRBD2. Trimming removed 7 bases from V and 2 bases from J; junction bases left unmatched: 9. The germline V gene encodes CDR1 LNHDA and CDR2 SQIVND (reference sequence). The CDR3 sequence is 16 residues long. The CDR3 coding sequence is TGTGCCAGTATAAACGGGAGGGCCCTTAACACCGGGGAGCTGTTTTTT. Amino acid sequence: CASINGRALNTGELFF.

The V gene is TRBV2, the J gene TRBJ2-3; TRBD2 matches 10 bases. The CDR3 has 14 amino acids. Trimming took 4 bases from V and 3 from J; bases not matched to a gene: 1. Germline CDR1 SNHLY, CDR2 FYNNEI. The CDR3 DNA follows: TGTGCCAGCAGTGCGACTAGCGGGACAGATACGCAGTATTTT. Its protein is CASSATSGTDTQYF.

This chain connects TRBV11-3 to TRBJ1-1; D ambiguous. Trimming cost V 0 bases and J 5 bases, with 7 bases left between them. The germline V gene encodes CDR1 SGHNT and CDR2 YENEEA. The length of the CDR3 is 13 residues. This chain's CDR3 is CASSLENETEAFF. Here the CDR3 DNA reads TGTGCCAGCAGCTTAGAAAATGAAACTGAAGCTTTCTTT.

The V call is TRBV1, the J call TRBJ2-7; the DNA was not used to check the table's D call, TRBD2. TRBV1 is termed a pseudogene. This CDR3 has 14 amino acids. This CDR3 is CTSSPRDYPYEQYF. The CDR3 bases are TGCACCAGCAGCCCCCGGGACTACCCTTACGAGCAGTACTTC.

The chain joins TRBV4-1 to TRBJ2-5; TRBD1 agrees at 7 bases. After removal of 4 bases from V and 5 bases from J, the junction contained 7 bases not matched to a gene. From germline, CDR1 is MGHRA and CDR2 YSYEKL. CDR3 length: 14 amino acids. Written as DNA, the CDR3 is TGCGCCAGCAGCCCGACAGGGCTGGGGGAGACCCAGTACTTC. Its translation is CASSPTGLGETQYF.

The rearrangement links TRBV4-1 to TRBJ2-2; TRBD2 might be the D (6 bases). The length of the CDR3 is 18 residues. The germline V gene has CDR1 MGHRA and CDR2 YSYEKL. V dropped 1 base and J dropped 0 bases, with 15 bases sitting between them. The CDR3 loop is CASSQAPLRDANTGELFF. Here the CDR3 DNA reads TGCGCCAGCAGCCAAGCTCCCCTGCGGGACGCGAACACCGGGGAGCTGTTTTTT.

The chain is built from TRBV4-1 and TRBJ2-7; D is undetermined. The CDR3 is 17 residues long. The V and J ends lost 0 bases and 2 bases respectively, with 17 bases between them. In germline, CDR1 is MGHRA, CDR2 YSYEKL. CDR3 loop: CASSQDLLGRTAYEQYF. CDR3 coding DNA: TGCGCCAGCAGCCAAGATTTATTGGGCAGAACAGCCTACGAGCAGTACTTC.

In this sample, this clone turned up a few times. This chain joins TRBV29-1 and TRBJ1-2, with D possibly being TRBD1 (5 bases). The V gene's germline CDR1 is SQVTM and CDR2 ANQGSEA. Deletions cut 6 bases from V and 6 bases from J, with 17 bases between. The CDR3 covers 13 residues. The DNA of the CDR3 is TGCAGCGTCGGCTCCGGGACGGGTGATGGCTACACCTTC. Translated: CSVGSGTGDGYTF.

There are many counts of this clone. This rearrangement joins TRBV21-1 to TRBJ2-3; the D call of TRBD2 is as the table states it, not checked on the DNA. TRBV21-1 is recorded as a pseudogene. CDR3 length: 19 residues. CDR3 DNA sequence: TGTGCCAGCAGCCCTCATGTTGGCGGGAGACTGTCTAGCACAGATACGCAGTATTTT. Protein: CASSPHVGGRLSSTDTQYF.

The rearrangement links TRBV7-8 to TRBJ2-5, with 7 bases fitting TRBD1. The CDR3 covers 13 residues. Germline V gives CDR1 SGHVS, CDR2 FQNEAQ. J gave up 2 bases and V 6 bases, and 3 bases lay outside the gene matches. CDR3 in amino acids: CASSPDRQETQYF. DNA for the CDR3: TGTGCCAGCAGTCCGGACAGGCAAGAGACCCAGTACTTC.

A few counts support this clone. V gene TRBV7-2 combines with J gene TRBJ1-5; no clear D. The CDR3 length is 13 residues. Germline V gene data show CDR1 as SGHTA and CDR2 as FQGNSA. Trimming left V 4 bases short and J 7 bases short, with 11 bases between. This chain's CDR3 is CASSSAGGQPQHF. The CDR3 DNA reads as TGTGCCAGCAGCTCAGCAGGAGGGCAGCCCCAGCATTTT.

This clone has ten or more counts. The chain is built from TRBV28 and TRBJ1-2; 8 bases line up with TRBD1. The CDR3 has 13 amino acids. Germline V gene lookup returns CDR1 MDHEN and CDR2 SYDVKM. The CDR3 loop is CAHPGQGNYGYTF. The CDR3 DNA is TGTGCTCATCCCGGACAGGGAAACTATGGCTACACCTTC.

The chain employs TRBV28 and TRBJ2-7; TRBD2 is a possible D gene (6 bases). V lost 2 bases to trimming and J lost 2 bases, with 16 bases between them. Germline V gene lookup returns CDR1 MDHEN and CDR2 SYDVKM. This CDR3 is built from 16 residues. For the CDR3, the DNA is TGTGCCAGCAGTTTAAATCCAGCGGGCTACCCCTACGAGCAGTACTTC. Translated: CASSLNPAGYPYEQYF.

The chain couples TRBV15 to TRBJ1-2, with unresolved D. Trimming cost V 4 bases and J 8 bases, with 14 bases left between them. Germline CDR1 reads LNHNV; CDR2 reads YYDKDF (reference sequence). The CDR3 is made up of 13 amino acids. The CDR3 bases are TGTGCCACCAGCATAAGGGCCGAAGCGGGCTACACCTTC. Translating gives CATSIRAEAGYTF.

This rearrangement joins TRBV5-1 to TRBJ1-5; no clear D. The length of the CDR3 is 13 residues. Trimming took off 0 bases at V and 3 bases at J, with 4 bases between the two ends. Germline CDR1 SGHRS, CDR2 YFSETQ. CDR3 DNA sequence: TGCGCCAGCAGCTTGGACATCAATCAGCCCCAGCATTTT. Its protein product is CASSLDINQPQHF.

The chain combines TRBV27 with TRBJ2-7; D is perhaps TRBD2 (5 bases). The V gene's germline CDR1 is MNHEY and CDR2 SMNVEV (reference sequence). This CDR3 has 13 residues. The ends were cut back, 5 bases at V and 3 bases at J, with 11 bases in the middle. CDR3 region: CASSQLDSYEQYF. The DNA of the CDR3 is TGTGCCAGCAGTCAACTAGATAGCTACGAGCAGTACTTC.

The chain uses TRBV11-2 and TRBJ2-6; TRBD1 aligns across 12 bases. The V gene's germline CDR1 is SGHAT and CDR2 FQNNGV. With 4 bases clipped from V and 4 bases from J, the junction kept 8 bases outside the gene matches. This CDR3 has 18 amino acids. The CDR3: CASSSPGQGARGANVLTF. CDR3 DNA sequence: TGTGCCAGCAGCTCGCCGGGACAGGGGGCAAGAGGGGCCAACGTCCTGACTTTC.

This clone was observed many times. The CDR3 region has the DNA TGCGCCAGCAGCTTGACCCTTGGACTAGCGGGGAACAATGAGCAGTTCTTC. Translation: CASSLTLGLAGNNEQFF. The V and J genes are TRBV5-1 and TRBJ2-1, with 12 bases aligning to TRBD2. V lost 1 base, J lost 5 bases, and 7 bases stayed unmatched. Germline loops: CDR1 SGHRS, CDR2 YFSETQ. CDR3 length equals 17 residues.